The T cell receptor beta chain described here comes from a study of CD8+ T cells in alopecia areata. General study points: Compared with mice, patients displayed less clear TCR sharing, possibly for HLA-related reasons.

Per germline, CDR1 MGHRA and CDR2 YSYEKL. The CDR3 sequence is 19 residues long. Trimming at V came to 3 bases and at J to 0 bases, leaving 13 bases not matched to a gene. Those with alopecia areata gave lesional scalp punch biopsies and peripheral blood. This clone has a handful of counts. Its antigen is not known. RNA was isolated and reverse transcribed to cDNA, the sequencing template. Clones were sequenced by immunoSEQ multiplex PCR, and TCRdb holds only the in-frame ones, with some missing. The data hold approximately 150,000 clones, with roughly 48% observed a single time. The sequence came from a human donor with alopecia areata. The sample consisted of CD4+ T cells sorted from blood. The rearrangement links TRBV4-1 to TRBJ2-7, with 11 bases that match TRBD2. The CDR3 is CASSHGSILGLAASYEQYF. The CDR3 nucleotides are TGCGCCAGCAGCCATGGATCAATCCTGGGACTAGCGGCCTCCTACGAGCAGTACTTC.